What follows are 25 T cell receptor beta chains derived from one specimen sequenced in a study of cytomegalovirus exposure and HLA in healthy donors (dated by TCRdb to the late 2010s). The library was obtained by the immunoSEQ multiplex PCR assay. For the multiplex PCR, a mixture combining 60 forward primers for TCR Vbeta segments and 13 reverse primers for TCR Jbeta segments was used. TCRdb carries this immuneACCESS record with in-frame sequences only. Its versions omit some clonotypes, under half of them owing to an unresolved V gene in the studies checked, with the rest unexplained. The sample table holds some 130,000 clones, of which approximately 80% were seen once. About 2% of the sample is held by the ten biggest clonotypes. The source material was PBMCs. The receptors here all came from a man between 18 and 35 years old in good health and CMV-seronegative.

The V call is TRBV18, the J call TRBJ1-1; D is possibly TRBD1 (5 bases). Germline CDR1 and CDR2: KGHSH and LQKENI. Trimming took off 2 bases at V and 5 bases at J, with 15 bases between the two ends. The CDR3 is made up of 15 amino acids. The CDR3 region is CASSPGRGTRTEAFF. The CDR3 coding sequence is TGTGCCAGCTCACCAGGGCGGGGGACTCGGACTGAAGCTTTCTTT.

The J gene is TRBJ1-2, the V gene TRBV11-1, with D perhaps matching TRBD1 (5 bases). Germline-derived CDR1 and CDR2 are SGHAT and FQDESV (reference sequence). The CDR3 contains 14 residues. V lost 5 bases to trimming and J lost 7 bases, with 17 bases between them. CDR3 sequence (DNA): TGTGCCAGCAGCAGCGACAGCGGGATAAGTGGCTACACCTTC. It codes for CASSSDSGISGYTF. Full variable domain (missing parts from reference TRBV11-1 and TRBJ1-2): EAEVAQSPRYKITEKSQAVAFWCDPISGHATLYWYRQILGQGPELLVQFQDESVVDDSQLPKDRFSAERLKGVDSTLKIQPAELGDSAMYLCASSSDSGISGYTFGSGTRLTVV.

The chain uses TRBV7-9 and TRBJ2-2; tentative D call: TRBD1 (6 bases). Germline CDR1 SEHNR, CDR2 FQNEAQ (reference sequence). Trimming removed 5 bases at V and 6 bases at J, with 19 bases between. CDR3 length equals 16 residues. The CDR3, as DNA: TGTGCCAGCAGCCCCCGTAGCCCCACAGGGCCCGGGGAGCTGTTTTTT. Translation gives CASSPRSPTGPGELFF.

The V gene is TRBV30, the J gene TRBJ2-3; tentatively, D is TRBD2 (5 bases). Trimming left V 1 base short and J 2 bases short, with 19 bases between. The CDR3 has 17 residues. Germline V gene lookup returns CDR1 GTSNPN and CDR2 SVGIG (reference sequence). The CDR3 DNA sequence: TGTGCCTGGAGTGCACCCCCTGAGGACTTTATCACAGATACGCAGTATTTT. Protein: CAWSAPPEDFITDTQYF.

The rearrangement joins TRBV14 to TRBJ1-2; 7 bases are a match to TRBD1. There are 14 residues in the CDR3. Unmatched junction bases numbered 7, after V lost 5 bases and J lost 4 bases. Germline V gene data show CDR1 as SGHDN and CDR2 as FVKESK. The CDR3 DNA sequence: TGTGCCAGCAGCAACAGGGGTACCGGCTATGGCTACACCTTC. It specifies CASSNRGTGYGYTF.

The V and J genes are TRBV7-2 and TRBJ2-1; 9 nucleotides align to TRBD2. The CDR3 spans 16 residues. The V gene end was trimmed by 2 bases and the J gene end by 6 bases; junction bases not matched to a gene: 8. Germline loops: CDR1 SGHTA, CDR2 FQGNSA. For the CDR3, the DNA is TGTGCCAGCAGCTTATTCTGGGCGGGAGGGGGCAATGAGCAGTTCTTC. This translates into CASSLFWAGGGNEQFF.

As concerns this clone: Germline and junction disagree at one end, which may indicate a read error. The chain is built from TRBV7-7 and TRBJ2-5; 9 bases agree with TRBD1. CDR3 length: 16 amino acids. The germline gives CDR1 SSHAT, CDR2 FNYEAQ (reference sequence). The CDR3 here is CASSPDRGQPGETQYF. The CDR3 coding sequence is TGTGCTAGCAGCCCGGACAGGGGTCAACCGGGGGAGACCCAGTACTTC.

This rearrangement joins TRBV27 to TRBJ2-3, with D unresolved. CDR1 and CDR2 from the germline V gene are MNHEY and SMNVEV (reference sequence). Between the trimmed V and J ends, which lost 3 bases and 5 bases, there was a span of 3 bases. This CDR3 spans 11 amino acids. The CDR3 is CASSFLDTQYF. As DNA, the CDR3 is TGTGCCAGCAGTTTCTTAGATACGCAGTATTTT.

This sequence joins TRBV7-9 and TRBJ1-1; a weak D match, TRBD1 (6 bases). Between the trimmed V and J ends, which lost 4 bases and 2 bases, there was a span of 17 bases. Germline V gives CDR1 SEHNR, CDR2 FQNEAQ (reference sequence). CDR3 size: 16 residues. CDR3 sequence (DNA): TGTGCCAGCAGCTCCCCGCCCGGGGGGCGCAACACTGAAGCTTTCTTT. Translating gives CASSSPPGGRNTEAFF.

This clone has a count of ten or more. CDR3 amino acids: CAWINRGTNTEAFF. The CDR3, as DNA: TGTGCCTGGATAAACAGGGGGACGAACACTGAAGCTTTCTTT. The rearrangement joins TRBV30 to TRBJ1-1; 8 nucleotides match TRBD1. This CDR3 is built from 14 residues. Germline values: CDR1 GTSNPN, CDR2 SVGIG (reference sequence). The V gene end was trimmed by 4 bases and the J gene end by 1 base; junction bases not matched to a gene: 5.

The chain couples TRBV28 to TRBJ1-5, with D maybe TRBD1 (6 bases). Germline assignment: CDR1 MDHEN and CDR2 SYDVKM. V lost 3 bases to trimming and J lost 0 bases, with 12 bases between them. The CDR3 spans 16 residues. The CDR3 DNA reads as TGTGCCAGCAGTTTGGGGGCCGCCCGTAGCAATCAGCCCCAGCATTTT. Its protein is CASSLGAARSNQPQHF.

The gene calls are TRBV19 and TRBJ1-2; 8 bases map to TRBD1. The CDR3 runs 15 residues. Germline values: CDR1 LNHDA, CDR2 SQIVND (reference sequence). Trimming cost V 6 bases and J 0 bases; bases outside gene matches: 6. CDR3 DNA sequence: TGTGCCAGTAGGGAGAGGGGACAGGCTAACTATGGCTACACCTTC. This translates into CASRERGQANYGYTF.

The V gene is TRBV11-3, the J gene TRBJ2-1, with 7 nucleotides matching TRBD1. CDR1 SGHNT and CDR2 YENEEA come from the germline V gene. There are 14 residues in the CDR3. V shed 3 bases and J 4 bases; nucleotides not matched to a gene: 3. In nucleotides, the CDR3 is TGTGCCAGCAGCTTTCCGGGACAGTACAATGAGCAGTTCTTC. It encodes CASSFPGQYNEQFF.

The chain has TRBV5-1 and TRBJ2-5; tentative D call: TRBD2 (6 bases). Matching the DNA end better, TRBJ2-7 makes the J call doubtful. Germline CDR1 is SGHRS and CDR2 is YFSETQ. CDR3 length equals 13 residues. The chain's CDR3 is CASSLGGTYEQYF. The DNA of the CDR3 is TGCGCCAGCAGCTTGGGCGGGACCTACGAGCAGTACTTC.

The chain joins TRBV7-2 to TRBJ2-7, with 9 positions matching TRBD1. J was trimmed by 4 bases and V by 5 bases; bases with no gene match: 18. Germline CDR1 is SGHTA and CDR2 is FQGNSA. The CDR3 loop spans 18 amino acids. In DNA, the CDR3 is TGTGCCAGCAGCCCATTCGGGACAGGGCCAACTAGTGCTTACGAGCAGTACTTC. As protein: CASSPFGTGPTSAYEQYF.

The chain employs TRBV5-8 and TRBJ2-7; D is unresolved. Germline CDR1 reads SGHTS; CDR2 reads YDEGEE. V lost 3 bases to trimming and J lost 12 bases, with 25 bases between them. The CDR3 totals 15 residues. The CDR3 bases are TGTGCCAGCAGCTCTATTGCGTCCTTGCTCGGTAATCGGTACTTC. The encoded protein is CASSSIASLLGNRYF.

V is TRBV28 and J is TRBJ2-7; the match to TRBD1 covers 7 bases. The CDR3 is made up of 15 amino acids. V dropped 1 base and J dropped 6; count of bases not matched to a gene: 9. Per the germline V gene, CDR1 is MDHEN and CDR2 is SYDVKM. The CDR3 coding sequence is TGTGCCAGCAGTTTATCCCGGGACAGCCGGGTCGAGCAGTACTTC. It translates to CASSLSRDSRVEQYF.

The chain carries TRBV4-2 and TRBJ1-2; D is undetermined. From germline, CDR1 is LGHNA and CDR2 YNFKEQ. Deletions cut 3 bases from V and 0 bases from J, with 11 bases between. This CDR3 has 15 amino acids. The CDR3 sequence is CASSHTEKANYGYTF. The CDR3 nucleotides are TGTGCCAGCAGCCACACAGAGAAAGCTAACTATGGCTACACCTTC.

The chain couples TRBV5-1 to TRBJ2-7, with 15 bases that match TRBD2. This CDR3 region has 16 residues. Per the germline V gene, CDR1 is SGHRS and CDR2 is YFSETQ. V trimming: 1 base; J trimming: 6 bases; junction bases outside the gene matches: 5. CDR3 DNA sequence: TGCGCCAGCAGCTTGACCGGGACTAGCGGGAGGCGCGAGCAGTACTTC. Residues: CASSLTGTSGRREQYF. The whole variable domain, remainder taken from reference TRBV5-1 and TRBJ2-7, is KAGVTQTPRYLIKTRGQQVTLSCSPISGHRSVSWYQQTPGQGLQFLFEYFSETQRNKGNFPGRFSGRQFSNSRSEMNVSTLELGDSALYLCASSLTGTSGRREQYFGPGTRLTVT.

The chain couples TRBV7-3 to TRBJ2-2; 7 nucleotides agree with TRBD2. The length of the CDR3 is 15 residues. Germline V gene data show CDR1 as SGHTA and CDR2 as FQGTGA. Trimming removed 3 bases from V and 8 bases from J; junction bases left unmatched: 9. The CDR3 spells CASSFEGGDGGELFF. Written as DNA, the CDR3 is TGTGCCAGCAGCTTCGAGGGAGGGGATGGGGGGGAGCTGTTTTTT.

The rearrangement joins TRBV7-9 to TRBJ2-3; D is possibly TRBD1 (6 bases). CDR1 and CDR2 from the germline V gene are SEHNR and FQNEAQ (reference sequence). Trimming removed 4 bases from V and 2 bases from J, with 19 bases in between. This CDR3 spans 17 amino acids. The CDR3 DNA reads as TGTGCCAGCAGCTACCCGGGACATCCATCGTTCACAGATACGCAGTATTTT. Translating gives CASSYPGHPSFTDTQYF.

This chain joins TRBV13 and TRBJ2-3; the match to TRBD2 covers 11 bases. With V trimmed by 7 bases and J by 3 bases, 6 bases remained unmatched. The CDR3 covers 15 residues. Germline-derived CDR1 and CDR2 are PRHDT and FYEKMQ (reference sequence). The CDR3 reads CASILAGGLTDTQYF. CDR3 coding DNA: TGTGCCAGCATTCTAGCGGGAGGTTTGACAGATACGCAGTATTTT. The complete variable domain, with remaining parts taken from reference TRBV13 and TRBJ2-3, reads AAGVIQSPRHLIKEKRETATLKCYPIPRHDTVYWYQQGPGQDPQFLISFYEKMQSDKGSIPDRFSAQQFSDYHSELNMSSLELGDSALYFCASILAGGLTDTQYFGPGTRLTVL.

DNA for the CDR3: TGTGCCAGCAGCCTCTTGGGATCAGGGAGGGTGAACACTGAAGCTTTCTTT. As protein: CASSLLGSGRVNTEAFF. The chain is built from TRBV27 and TRBJ1-1; weak D call: TRBD1 (5 bases). Looked up from germline, CDR1 is MNHEY and CDR2 is SMNVEV (reference sequence). With 6 bases removed from V and 0 bases from J, the gap between germline ends came to 20 bases. This CDR3 region has 17 residues.

This rearrangement joins TRBV14 to TRBJ1-2; the D gene is possibly TRBD1 (5 bases). V gave up 4 bases and J gave up 7 bases, with 13 bases separating them. The CDR3 consists of 13 residues. The germline V gene encodes CDR1 SGHDN and CDR2 FVKESK. The CDR3 DNA follows: TGTGCCAGCAGCCCGCGGACAACGCCTGGCTACACCTTC. Amino acid sequence: CASSPRTTPGYTF.

The J gene is TRBJ1-4, the V gene TRBV27; the D gene is possibly TRBD1 (5 bases). The CDR3 loop spans 15 amino acids. The V end was cut by 3 bases, the J end by 0 bases, with 8 bases between. The germline CDR1 and CDR2 sequences are MNHEY and SMNVEV (reference sequence). CDR3 bases: TGTGCCAGCAGTTTTGGGGCAGCAACTAATGAAAAACTGTTTTTT. Translating it yields CASSFGAATNEKLFF.